This T cell receptor beta chain is from a study of blood T cell repertoires in COVID-19. CDR3 length: 17 residues. Germline-derived CDR1 and CDR2 are SGHVS and FNYEAQ. V was pared by 2 bases and J by 4 bases, with 5 bases of the junction left unmatched. TCRdb's copy holds only in-frame clones and misses some; the assay was immunoSEQ multiplex PCR. The table shows approximately 150,000 clones, with around 90% occurring only once. The genes are TRBV7-6 and TRBJ2-2, with TRBD2 matching 12 bases. The sequence derives from a human donor in a cohort sampled during active COVID-19. The sequenced material came from peripheral blood. The chain's CDR3 is CASSLWLAGGATGELFF. The CDR3 DNA reads as TGTGCCAGCAGCTTATGGCTAGCGGGAGGGGCCACCGGGGAGCTGTTTTTT.